The present T cell receptor (beta chain) was sequenced within a study of blood T cell repertoires in COVID-19. Study information: The analysed material was cDNA or gDNA that came from T cells, B-cell-depleted T cells, or PBMCs.

Assay used: immunoSEQ multiplex PCR; TCRdb lists only in-frame clones, some missing. The sample shows about 340,000 clones, about four fifths of them seen only once. The sample was peripheral blood. This clonotype was sampled from a man aged 30-40 years with active or convalescent COVID-19.

The CDR3 spells CASSLASGETQYF. CDR3 nucleotides: TGTGCCAGCAGCTTAGCTTCGGGTGAGACCCAGTACTTC. V and J are TRBV7-2 and TRBJ2-5; D ambiguous. This CDR3 contains 13 residues. The V end lost 0 bases, the J end lost 5 bases, and 7 bases lay between the germline ends. The V gene's germline CDR1 is SGHTA and CDR2 FQGNSA.